This T cell receptor beta chain comes out of a study of long-term antiretroviral therapy in people with HIV. Study-wide results and caveats: After ART, diversity increased yet remained lower than transplant donor controls. Compared with controls, HIV repertoires showed narrower CDR3 length ranges. Blood obtained between the mid-2000s and the late 2010s may reflect older ART regimens.

Regarding this clone: What it recognizes is unknown.

This CDR3 comprises 15 residues. J was trimmed by 9 bases and V by 3 bases; bases with no gene match: 12. CDR1 and CDR2 (germline): SGHRS, YFSETQ. Run at survey level, the immunoSEQ assay was version v3.0. Sequenced by immunoSEQ multiplex PCR; TCRdb stores in-frame clones only, minus some. The table lists roughly 24,000 clones, 86% of them singletons. Per individual, the PBMC samples numbered at least one pre-ART and at least two post-ART. Sequenced material: unsorted PBMCs, taken 1.8 years before starting antiretroviral therapy. The V call is TRBV5-1, the J call TRBJ1-5; 7 bases are a match to TRBD1. This sequence was found in a woman in her twenties or thirties with HIV. The CDR3: CASSSGDSYFSPQHF. CDR3 nucleotides: TGCGCCAGCAGCTCGGGGGACAGTTACTTTTCGCCCCAGCATTTT. Using reference TRBV5-1 and TRBJ1-5 for the parts outside the CDR3, the full variable domain is KAGVTQTPRYLIKTRGQQVTLSCSPISGHRSVSWYQQTPGQGLQFLFEYFSETQRNKGNFPGRFSGRQFSNSRSEMNVSTLELGDSALYLCASSSGDSYFSPQHFGDGTRLSIL.